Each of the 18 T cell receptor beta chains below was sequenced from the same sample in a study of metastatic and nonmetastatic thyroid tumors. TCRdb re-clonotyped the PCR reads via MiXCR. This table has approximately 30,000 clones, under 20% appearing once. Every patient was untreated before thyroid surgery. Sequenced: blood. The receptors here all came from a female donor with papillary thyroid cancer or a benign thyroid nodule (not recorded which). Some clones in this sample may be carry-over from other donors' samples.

For the CDR3, the DNA is TGCAGCGGCGGGGACCCCGGGGGTTACGAGCAGTACTTC. Its translation is CSGGDPGGYEQYF. This chain links TRBV29-1 with TRBJ2-7, with D maybe TRBD2 (6 bases). The germline V gene encodes CDR1 SQVTM and CDR2 ANQGSEA. This CDR3 has 13 residues. The V and J ends lost 7 bases and 4 bases respectively, with 17 bases between them.

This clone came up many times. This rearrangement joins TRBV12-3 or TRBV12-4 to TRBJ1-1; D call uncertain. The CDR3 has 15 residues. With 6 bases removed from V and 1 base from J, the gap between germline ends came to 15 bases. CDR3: CASSRPRAPNTEAFF. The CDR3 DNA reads TGTGCCAGCAGCCGTCCACGGGCCCCGAACACTGAAGCTTTCTTT.

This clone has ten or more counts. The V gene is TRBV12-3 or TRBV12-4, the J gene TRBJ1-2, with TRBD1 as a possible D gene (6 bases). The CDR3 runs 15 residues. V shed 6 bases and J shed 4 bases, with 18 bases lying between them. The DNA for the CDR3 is TGTGCCAGCAGCCTAAAAGCAGGGGAAGGCTATGGCTACACCTTC. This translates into CASSLKAGEGYGYTF.

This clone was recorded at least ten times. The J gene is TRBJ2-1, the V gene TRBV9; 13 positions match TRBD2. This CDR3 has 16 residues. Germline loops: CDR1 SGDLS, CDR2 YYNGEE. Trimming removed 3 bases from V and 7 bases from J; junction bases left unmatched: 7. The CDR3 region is CASSASGTSGANEQFF. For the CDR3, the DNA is TGTGCCAGCAGCGCCTCCGGGACTAGCGGGGCGAATGAGCAGTTCTTC.

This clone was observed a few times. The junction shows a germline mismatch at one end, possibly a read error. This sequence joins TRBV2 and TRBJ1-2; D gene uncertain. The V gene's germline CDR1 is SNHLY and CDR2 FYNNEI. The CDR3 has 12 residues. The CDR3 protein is CASSESQSSYTF. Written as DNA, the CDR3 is TGTGCCAGCAGTGAATCCCAGAGCAGCTACACATTC.

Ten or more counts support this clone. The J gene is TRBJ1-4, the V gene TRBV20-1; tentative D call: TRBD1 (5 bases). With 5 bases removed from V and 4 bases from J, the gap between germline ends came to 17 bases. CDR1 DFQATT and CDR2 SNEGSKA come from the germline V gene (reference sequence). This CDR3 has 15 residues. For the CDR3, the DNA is TGCAGTGCTCAAAGTCCCGGGGGACGTAATGAAAAACTGTTTTTT. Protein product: CSAQSPGGRNEKLFF.

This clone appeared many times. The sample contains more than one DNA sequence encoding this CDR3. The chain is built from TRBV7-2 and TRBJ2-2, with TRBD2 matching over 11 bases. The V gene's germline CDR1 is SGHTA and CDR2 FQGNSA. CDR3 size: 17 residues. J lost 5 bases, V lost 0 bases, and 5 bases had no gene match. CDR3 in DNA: TGTGCCAGCAGCTTAGCTATACTAGCGGGAGTAACCGGGGAGCTGTTTTTT. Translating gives CASSLAILAGVTGELFF.

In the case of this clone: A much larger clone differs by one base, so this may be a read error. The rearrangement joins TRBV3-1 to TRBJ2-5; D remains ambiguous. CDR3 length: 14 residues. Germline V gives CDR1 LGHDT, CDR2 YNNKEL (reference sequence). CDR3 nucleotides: TGTGCCAGGAGCCAAGTTTCCAGGCCAGAGACCCAGTACTTC. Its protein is CARSQVSRPETQYF.

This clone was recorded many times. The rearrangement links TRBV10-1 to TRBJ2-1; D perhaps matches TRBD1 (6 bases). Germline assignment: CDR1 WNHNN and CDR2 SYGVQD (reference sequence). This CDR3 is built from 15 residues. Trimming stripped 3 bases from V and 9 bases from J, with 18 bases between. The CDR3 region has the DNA TGCGCCAGCAGTGATTCTCCCGGGACAAGGGGTGAGCAGTTCTTC. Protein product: CASSDSPGTRGEQFF.

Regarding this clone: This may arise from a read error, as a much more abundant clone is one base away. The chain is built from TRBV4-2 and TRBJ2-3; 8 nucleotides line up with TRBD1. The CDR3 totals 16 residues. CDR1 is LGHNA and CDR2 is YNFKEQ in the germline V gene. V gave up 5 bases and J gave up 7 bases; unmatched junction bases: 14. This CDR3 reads CASSVRQGWLAYTQYF. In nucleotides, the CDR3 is TGTGCCAGCAGCGTAAGACAGGGGTGGCTGGCATATACGCAGTATTTT.

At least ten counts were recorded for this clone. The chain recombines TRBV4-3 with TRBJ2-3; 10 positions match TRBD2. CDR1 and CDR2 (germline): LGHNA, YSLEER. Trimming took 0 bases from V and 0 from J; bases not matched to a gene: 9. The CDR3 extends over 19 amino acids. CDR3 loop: CASSQEISGRQLSTDTQYF. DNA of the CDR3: TGCGCCAGCAGCCAAGAGATTAGCGGGAGGCAACTTAGCACAGATACGCAGTATTTT.

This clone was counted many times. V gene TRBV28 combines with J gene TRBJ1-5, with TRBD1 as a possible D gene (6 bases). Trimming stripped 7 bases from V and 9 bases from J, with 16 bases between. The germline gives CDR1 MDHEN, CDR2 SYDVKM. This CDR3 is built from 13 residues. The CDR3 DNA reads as TGTGCCAGCACCACAGGGCAATATCTGCCCCAGCATTTT. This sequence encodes CASTTGQYLPQHF.

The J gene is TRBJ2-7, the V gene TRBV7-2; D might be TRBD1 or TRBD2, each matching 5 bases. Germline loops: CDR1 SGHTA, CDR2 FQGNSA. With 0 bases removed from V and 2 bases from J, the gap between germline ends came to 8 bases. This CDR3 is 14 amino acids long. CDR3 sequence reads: CASSLAGTPYEQYF. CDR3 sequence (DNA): TGTGCCAGCAGCTTAGCTGGGACCCCCTACGAGCAGTACTTC. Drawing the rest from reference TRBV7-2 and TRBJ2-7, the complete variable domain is GAGVSQSPSNKVTEKGKDVELRCDPISGHTALYWYRQSLGQGLEFLIYFQGNSAPDKSGLPSDRFSAERTGGSVSTLTIQRTQQEDSAVYLCASSLAGTPYEQYFGPGTRLTVT.

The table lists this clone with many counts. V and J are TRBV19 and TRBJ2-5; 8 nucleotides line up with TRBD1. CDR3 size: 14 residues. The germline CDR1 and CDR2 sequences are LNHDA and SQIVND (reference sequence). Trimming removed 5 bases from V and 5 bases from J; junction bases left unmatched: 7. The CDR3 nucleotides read TGTGCCAGTAGTCCCACAGGGGGACGGGAGACCCAGTACTTC. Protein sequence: CASSPTGGRETQYF.

The CDR3 sequence: CSSKTGGSSPLHF. The CDR3 nucleotides are TGCAGTTCTAAGACAGGGGGATCTTCACCCCTCCACTTT. V usage is TRBV20-1 and J usage is TRBJ1-6, with 9 bases matching TRBD1. V gave up 8 bases and J gave up 9 bases; unmatched junction bases: 8. Germline V gene data show CDR1 as DFQATT and CDR2 as SNEGSKA (reference sequence). This CDR3 has 13 amino acids.

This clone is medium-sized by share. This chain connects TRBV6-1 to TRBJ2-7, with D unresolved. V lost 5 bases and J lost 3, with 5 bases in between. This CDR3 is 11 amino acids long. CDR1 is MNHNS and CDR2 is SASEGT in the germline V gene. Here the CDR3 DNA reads TGTGCCAGCAGTTTTCACTACGAGCAGTACTTC. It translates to CASSFHYEQYF.

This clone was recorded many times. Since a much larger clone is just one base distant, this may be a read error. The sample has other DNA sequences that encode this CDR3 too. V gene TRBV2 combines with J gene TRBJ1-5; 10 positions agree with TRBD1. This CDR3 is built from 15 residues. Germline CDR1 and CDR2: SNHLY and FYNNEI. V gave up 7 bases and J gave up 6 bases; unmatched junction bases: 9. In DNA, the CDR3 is TGTGCCAGCAAGACCGGGACAGGGGTAAGTCAGCCCCAGCATTTT. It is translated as CASKTGTGVSQPQHF.

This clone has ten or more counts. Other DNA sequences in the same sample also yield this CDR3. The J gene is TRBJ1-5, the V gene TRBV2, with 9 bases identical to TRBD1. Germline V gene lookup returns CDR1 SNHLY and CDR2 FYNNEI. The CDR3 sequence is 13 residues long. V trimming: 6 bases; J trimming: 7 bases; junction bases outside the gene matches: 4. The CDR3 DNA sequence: TGTGCCAGCAGCACAGGGGGCCGGCAGCCCCAGCATTTT. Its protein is CASSTGGRQPQHF.